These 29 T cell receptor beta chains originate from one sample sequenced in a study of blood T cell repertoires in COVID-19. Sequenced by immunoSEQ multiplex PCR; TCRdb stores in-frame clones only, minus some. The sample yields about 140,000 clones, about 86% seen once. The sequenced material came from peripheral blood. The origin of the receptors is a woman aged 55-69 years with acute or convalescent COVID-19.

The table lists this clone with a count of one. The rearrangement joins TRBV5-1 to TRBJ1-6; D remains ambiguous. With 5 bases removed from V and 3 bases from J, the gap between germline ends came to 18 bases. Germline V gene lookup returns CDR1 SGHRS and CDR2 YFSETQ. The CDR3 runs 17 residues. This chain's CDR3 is CASRLFDTGGYNSPLHF. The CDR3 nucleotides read TGCGCCAGCAGATTGTTCGACACGGGAGGCTATAATTCACCCCTCCACTTT.

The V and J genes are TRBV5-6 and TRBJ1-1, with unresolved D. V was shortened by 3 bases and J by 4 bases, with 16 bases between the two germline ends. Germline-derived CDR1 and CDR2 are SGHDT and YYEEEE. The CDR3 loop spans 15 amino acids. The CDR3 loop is CASSWDTDLFTEAFF. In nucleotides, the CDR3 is TGTGCCAGCAGCTGGGATACGGACTTATTCACTGAAGCTTTCTTT. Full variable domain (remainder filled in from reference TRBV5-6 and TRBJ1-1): DAGVTQSPTHLIKTRGQQVTLRCSPKSGHDTVSWYQQALGQGPQFIFQYYEEEERQRGNFPDRFSGHQFPNYSSELNVNALLLGDSALYLCASSWDTDLFTEAFFGQGTRLTVV.

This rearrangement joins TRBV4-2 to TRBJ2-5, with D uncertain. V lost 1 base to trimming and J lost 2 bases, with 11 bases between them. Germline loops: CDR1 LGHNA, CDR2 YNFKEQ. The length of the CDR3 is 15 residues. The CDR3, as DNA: TGTGCCAGCAGCCAAGGAGGTCCTTGGCAAGAGACCCAGTACTTC. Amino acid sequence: CASSQGGPWQETQYF.

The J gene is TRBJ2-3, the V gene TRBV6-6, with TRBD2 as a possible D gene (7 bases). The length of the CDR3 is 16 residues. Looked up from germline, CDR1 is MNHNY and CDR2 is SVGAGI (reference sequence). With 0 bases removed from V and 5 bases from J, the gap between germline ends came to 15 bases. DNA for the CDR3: TGTGCCAGCAGTTACTCGAAGGGGGGGGTTAGAGATACGCAGTATTTT. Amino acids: CASSYSKGGVRDTQYF.

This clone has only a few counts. The CDR3 nucleotides read TGTGCCAGCTCACTAGCGCATACGGTTTATCAGCCCCAGCATTTT. It encodes CASSLAHTVYQPQHF. The chain links TRBV18 to TRBJ1-5, with no clear D. Looked up from germline, CDR1 is KGHSH and CDR2 is LQKENI. The length of the CDR3 is 15 residues. V shed 4 bases and J shed 5 bases, with 15 bases lying between them.

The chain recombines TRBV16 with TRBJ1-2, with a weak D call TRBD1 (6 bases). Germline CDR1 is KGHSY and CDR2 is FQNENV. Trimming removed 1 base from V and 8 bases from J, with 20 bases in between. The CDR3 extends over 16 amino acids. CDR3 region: CASSQLVAGEGGGYTF. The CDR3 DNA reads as TGTGCCAGCAGCCAATTGGTGGCAGGGGAAGGAGGAGGCTACACCTTC.

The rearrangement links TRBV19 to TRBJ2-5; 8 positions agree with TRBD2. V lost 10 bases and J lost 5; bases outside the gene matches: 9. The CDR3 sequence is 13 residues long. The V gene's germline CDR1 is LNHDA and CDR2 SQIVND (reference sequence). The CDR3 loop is CATSGGLLETQYF. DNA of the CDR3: TGTGCCACCAGCGGGGGCCTCTTGGAGACCCAGTACTTC.

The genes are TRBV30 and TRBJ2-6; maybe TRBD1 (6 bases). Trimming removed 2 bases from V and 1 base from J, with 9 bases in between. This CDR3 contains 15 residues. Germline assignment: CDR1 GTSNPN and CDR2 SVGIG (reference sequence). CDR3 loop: CAWSPRGSGANVLTF. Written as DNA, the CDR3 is TGTGCCTGGAGTCCAAGGGGGTCTGGGGCCAACGTCCTGACTTTC.

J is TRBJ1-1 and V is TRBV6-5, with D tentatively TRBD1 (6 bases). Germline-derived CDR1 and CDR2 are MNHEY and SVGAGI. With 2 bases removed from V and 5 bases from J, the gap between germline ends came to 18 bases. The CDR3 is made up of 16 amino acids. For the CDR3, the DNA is TGTGCCAGCAGTTACAACAGGGATGGGGGTGATACTGAAGCTTTCTTT. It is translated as CASSYNRDGGDTEAFF.

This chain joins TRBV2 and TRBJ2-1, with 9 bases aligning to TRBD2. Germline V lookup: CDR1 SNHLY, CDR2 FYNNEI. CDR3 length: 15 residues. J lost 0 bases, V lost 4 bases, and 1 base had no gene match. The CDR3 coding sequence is TGTGCCAGCAGTGTGCGGGGGGGCTCCTACAATGAGCAGTTCTTC. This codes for CASSVRGGSYNEQFF.

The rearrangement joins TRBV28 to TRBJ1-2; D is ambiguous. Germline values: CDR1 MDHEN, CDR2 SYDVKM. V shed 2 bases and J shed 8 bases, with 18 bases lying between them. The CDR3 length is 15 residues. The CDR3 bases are TGTGCCAGCAGTTTAACGGGAGGCACCCTCAGCGGCTACACCTTC. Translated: CASSLTGGTLSGYTF.

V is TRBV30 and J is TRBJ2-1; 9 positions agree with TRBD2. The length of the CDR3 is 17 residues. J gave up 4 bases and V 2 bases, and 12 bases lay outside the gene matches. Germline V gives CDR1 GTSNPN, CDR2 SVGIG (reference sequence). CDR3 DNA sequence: TGTGCCTGGAGTTCGACAGCGGGGGGCCTCAGTTACAATGAGCAGTTCTTC. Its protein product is CAWSSTAGGLSYNEQFF.

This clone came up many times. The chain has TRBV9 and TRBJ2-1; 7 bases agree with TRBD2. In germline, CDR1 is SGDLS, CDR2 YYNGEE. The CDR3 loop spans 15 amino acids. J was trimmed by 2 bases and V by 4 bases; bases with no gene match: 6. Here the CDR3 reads CASSPRGTPYNEQFF. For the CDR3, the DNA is TGTGCCAGCAGCCCGCGGGGGACCCCCTACAATGAGCAGTTCTTC. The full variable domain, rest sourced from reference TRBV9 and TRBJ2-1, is DSGVTQTPKHLITATGQRVTLRCSPRSGDLSVYWYQQSLDQGLQFLIQYYNGEERAKGNILERFSAQQFPDLHSELNLSSLELGDSALYFCASSPRGTPYNEQFFGPGTRLTVL.

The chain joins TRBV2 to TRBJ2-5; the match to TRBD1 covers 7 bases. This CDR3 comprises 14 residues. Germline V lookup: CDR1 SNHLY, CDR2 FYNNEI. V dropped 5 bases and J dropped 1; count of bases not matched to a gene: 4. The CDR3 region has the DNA TGTGCCAGCAGTAGGCACAGGGGCCAAGAGACCCAGTACTTC. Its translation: CASSRHRGQETQYF.

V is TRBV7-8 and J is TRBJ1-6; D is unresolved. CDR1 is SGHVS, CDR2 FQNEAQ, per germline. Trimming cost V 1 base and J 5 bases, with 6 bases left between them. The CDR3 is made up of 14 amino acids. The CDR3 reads CASSLGQNNSPLHF. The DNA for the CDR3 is TGTGCCAGCAGCTTAGGACAAAATAATTCACCCCTCCACTTT.

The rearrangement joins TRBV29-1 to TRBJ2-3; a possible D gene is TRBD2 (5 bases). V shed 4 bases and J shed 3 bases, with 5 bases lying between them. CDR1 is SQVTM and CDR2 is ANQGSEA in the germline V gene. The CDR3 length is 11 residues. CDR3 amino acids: CSVGETDTQYF. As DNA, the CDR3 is TGCAGCGTTGGGGAGACAGATACGCAGTATTTT.

CDR3 nucleotide sequence: TGTGCCAGCAGCCTACTAGCGGGGAGAAAAGAGACCCAGTACTTC. Translation gives CASSLLAGRKETQYF. The chain combines TRBV5-6 with TRBJ2-5; TRBD2 matches 10 bases. The ends lost 4 bases at V and 3 bases at J; junction bases unmatched: 6. The V gene's germline CDR1 is SGHDT and CDR2 YYEEEE. The CDR3 covers 15 residues.

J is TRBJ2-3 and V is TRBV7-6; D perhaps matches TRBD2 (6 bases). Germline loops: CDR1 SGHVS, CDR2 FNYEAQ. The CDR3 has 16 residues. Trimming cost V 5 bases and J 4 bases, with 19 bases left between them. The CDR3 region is CASSRRVAETPDTQYF. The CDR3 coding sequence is TGTGCCAGCAGCCGCCGGGTAGCGGAAACCCCAGATACGCAGTATTTT.

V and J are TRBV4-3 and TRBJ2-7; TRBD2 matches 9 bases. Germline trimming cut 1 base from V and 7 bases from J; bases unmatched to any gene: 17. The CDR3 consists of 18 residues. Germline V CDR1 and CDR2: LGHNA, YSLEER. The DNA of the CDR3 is TGCGCCAGCAGCCAAGGACGCCTCGGCGGGGGGGGAGCGGGAGAGCAGTACTTC. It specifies CASSQGRLGGGGAGEQYF.

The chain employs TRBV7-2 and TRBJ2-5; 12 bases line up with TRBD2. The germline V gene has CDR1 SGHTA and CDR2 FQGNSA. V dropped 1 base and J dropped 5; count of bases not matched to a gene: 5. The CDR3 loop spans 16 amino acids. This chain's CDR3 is CASSLVLAGGRETQYF. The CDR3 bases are TGTGCCAGCAGCTTAGTGCTAGCGGGGGGGCGGGAGACCCAGTACTTC.

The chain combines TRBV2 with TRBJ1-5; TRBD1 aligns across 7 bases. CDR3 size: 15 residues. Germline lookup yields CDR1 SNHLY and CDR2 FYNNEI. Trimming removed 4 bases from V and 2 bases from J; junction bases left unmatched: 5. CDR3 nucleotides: TGTGCCAGCAGTGTCGAGGGGGCCGGCAATCAGCCCCAGCATTTT. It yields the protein CASSVEGAGNQPQHF.

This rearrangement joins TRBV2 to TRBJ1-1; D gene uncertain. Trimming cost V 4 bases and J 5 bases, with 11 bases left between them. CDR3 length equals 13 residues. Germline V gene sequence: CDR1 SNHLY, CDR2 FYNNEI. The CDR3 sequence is CASSAVPLTEAFF. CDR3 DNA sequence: TGTGCCAGCAGTGCGGTCCCCTTGACTGAAGCTTTCTTT.

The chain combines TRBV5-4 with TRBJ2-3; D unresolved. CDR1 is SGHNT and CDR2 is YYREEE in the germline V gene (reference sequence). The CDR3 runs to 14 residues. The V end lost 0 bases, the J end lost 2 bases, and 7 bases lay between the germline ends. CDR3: CASSLELSTDTQYF. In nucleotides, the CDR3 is TGTGCCAGCAGCTTGGAGCTATCCACAGATACGCAGTATTTT.

The chain's CDR3 is CASSLVTGLVVEQFF. CDR3 DNA sequence: TGTGCCAGCAGCTTAGTGACGGGACTAGTCGTTGAGCAGTTCTTC. The rearrangement links TRBV7-9 to TRBJ2-1, with 8 bases lining up with TRBD2. Trimming removed 1 base from V and 9 bases from J; junction bases left unmatched: 8. CDR3 size: 15 residues. Germline V gives CDR1 SEHNR, CDR2 FQNEAQ (reference sequence). Drawing the rest from reference TRBV7-9 and TRBJ2-1, the complete variable domain is DTGVSQNPRHKITKRGQNVTFRCDPISEHNRLYWYRQTLGQGPEFLTYFQNEAQLEKSRLLSDRFSAERPKGSFSTLEIQRTEQGDSAMYLCASSLVTGLVVEQFFGPGTRLTVL.

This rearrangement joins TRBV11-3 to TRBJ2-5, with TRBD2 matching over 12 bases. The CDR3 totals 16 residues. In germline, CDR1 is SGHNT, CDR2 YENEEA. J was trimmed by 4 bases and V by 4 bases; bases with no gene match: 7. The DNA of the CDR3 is TGTGCCAGCAGCTCCCTAGCGGGGGGGCCCACAGAGACCCAGTACTTC. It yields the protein CASSSLAGGPTETQYF.

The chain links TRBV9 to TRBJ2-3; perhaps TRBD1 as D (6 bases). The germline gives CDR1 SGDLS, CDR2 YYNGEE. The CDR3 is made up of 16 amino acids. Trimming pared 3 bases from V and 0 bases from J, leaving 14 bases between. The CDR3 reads CASSDTGTTSTDTQYF. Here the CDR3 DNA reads TGTGCCAGCAGCGATACAGGGACCACTAGCACAGATACGCAGTATTTT.

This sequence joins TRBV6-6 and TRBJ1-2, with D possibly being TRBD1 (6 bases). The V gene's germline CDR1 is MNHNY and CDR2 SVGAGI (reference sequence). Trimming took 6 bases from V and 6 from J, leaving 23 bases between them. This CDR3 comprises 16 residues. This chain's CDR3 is CASSPRGGGVVNGYTF. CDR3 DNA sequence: TGTGCCAGCAGCCCACGAGGAGGGGGGGTCGTTAATGGCTACACCTTC.

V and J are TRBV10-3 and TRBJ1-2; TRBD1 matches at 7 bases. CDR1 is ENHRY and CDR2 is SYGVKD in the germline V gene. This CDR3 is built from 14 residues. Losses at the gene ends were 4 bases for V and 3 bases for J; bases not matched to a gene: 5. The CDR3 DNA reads TGTGCCATCAGTGCACTTACAGGGGACTATGGCTACACCTTC. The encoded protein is CAISALTGDYGYTF.

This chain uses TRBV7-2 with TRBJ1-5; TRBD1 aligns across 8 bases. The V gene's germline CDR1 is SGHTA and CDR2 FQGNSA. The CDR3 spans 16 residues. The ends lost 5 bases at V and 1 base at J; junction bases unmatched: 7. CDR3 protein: CASSPYGQGSNQPQHF. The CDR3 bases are TGTGCCAGCAGCCCTTACGGACAGGGAAGCAATCAGCCCCAGCATTTT.